These 3 T cell receptor beta chains share one sample of origin, sequenced in a study of blood T cell repertoires in COVID-19. TCRdb's table, derived via immunoSEQ multiplex PCR, lists solely in-frame clones and lacks some. The sample lists 250,000 to 400,000 clones, roughly nine tenths occurring once. Sample: peripheral blood. These receptors originate from a woman aged 25-40 years with COVID-19, enrolled during active disease.

This chain links TRBV12-3 or TRBV12-4 with TRBJ2-3; D remains ambiguous. Trimming took 6 bases from V and 4 from J, leaving 8 bases between them. The CDR3 totals 12 residues. The CDR3 region is CASRGPADTQYF. DNA for the CDR3: TGTGCCAGCAGGGGCCCGGCAGATACGCAGTATTTT.

The chain carries TRBV5-6 and TRBJ2-7, with D perhaps TRBD2 (6 bases). CDR1 SGHDT and CDR2 YYEEEE come from the germline V gene. The CDR3 is made up of 16 amino acids. Trimming shortened V by 1 base and J by 2 bases, and 16 bases separated the two germline ends. As DNA, the CDR3 is TGTGCCAGCAGCTTGTACGATACGGAGGGGACCTACGAGCAGTACTTC. This translates into CASSLYDTEGTYEQYF.

The chain is built from TRBV5-1 and TRBJ1-2; 12 bases fit TRBD1. The ends lost 4 bases at V and 7 bases at J; junction bases unmatched: 5. Per the germline V gene, CDR1 is SGHRS and CDR2 is YFSETQ. This CDR3 is 14 amino acids long. The CDR3 sequence is CASSAGQGAGGYTF. The DNA for the CDR3 is TGCGCCAGCAGCGCGGGACAGGGGGCGGGTGGCTACACCTTC.